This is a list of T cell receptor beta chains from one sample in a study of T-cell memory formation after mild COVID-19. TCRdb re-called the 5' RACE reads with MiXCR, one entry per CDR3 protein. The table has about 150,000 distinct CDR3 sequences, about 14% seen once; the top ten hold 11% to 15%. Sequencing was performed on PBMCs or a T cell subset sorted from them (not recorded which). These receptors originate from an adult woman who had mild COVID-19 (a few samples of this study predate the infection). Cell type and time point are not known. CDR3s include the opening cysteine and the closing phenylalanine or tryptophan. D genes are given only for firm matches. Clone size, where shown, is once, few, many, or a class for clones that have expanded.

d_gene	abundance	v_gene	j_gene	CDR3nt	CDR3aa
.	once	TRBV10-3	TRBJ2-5	TGTGCCATCAGTGAGTCGAAGGAGGAGACCCAGTACTTC	CAISESKEETQYF
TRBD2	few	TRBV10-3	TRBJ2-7	TGTGCCATCCGTCCCGGGACTAGCGTCTTTTACGAGCAGTACTTC	CAIRPGTSVFYEQYF
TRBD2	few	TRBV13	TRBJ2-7	TGTGCCAGCAGCTTACGGGCTAGCGGGTACGAGCAGTACTTC	CASSLRASGYEQYF
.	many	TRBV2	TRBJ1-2	TGTGCCACTAACGACGGTGGGATATCTCGGTGGATCTTC	CATNDGGISRWIF
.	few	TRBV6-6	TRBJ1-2	TGTGCCAGCAGTCTCCGAGGGGCGTCACCAGCTAACTATGGCTACACCTTC	CASSLRGASPANYGYTF
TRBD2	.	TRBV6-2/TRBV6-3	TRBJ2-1	TGTGCCAGCAGTCAATTTATCGGGACTAGAGCCAACAATGAGCAGTTCTTC	CASSQFIGTRANNEQFF
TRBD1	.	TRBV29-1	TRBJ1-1	TGCAGCGCCGGACAGGGAAGGGGCACTGAAGCTTTCTTT	CSAGQGRGTEAFF
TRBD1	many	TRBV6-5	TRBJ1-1	TGTGCCAGCAGATACCAGGGGGGGACTGAAGCTTTCTTT	CASRYQGGTEAFF
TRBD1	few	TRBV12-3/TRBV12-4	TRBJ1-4	TGTGCCAGCCGGGACAGTAATGAAAAACTGTTTTTT	CASRDSNEKLFF
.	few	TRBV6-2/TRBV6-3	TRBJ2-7	TGTGCCAGCAGTTACCGGCTAGGCGAGCAGTACTTC	CASSYRLGEQYF
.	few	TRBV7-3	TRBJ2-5	TGTGCCAGCAGCCCCCGCATCCAAGAGACCCAGTACTTC	CASSPRIQETQYF
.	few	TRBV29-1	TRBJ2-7	TGCAGCGTTGAAGAGGGGGGAGAGGGCTACGAGCAGTACTTC	CSVEEGGEGYEQYF
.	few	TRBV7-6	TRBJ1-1	TGTGCCAGCAGCTTAAGTACCTGGACAAGGAACACTGAAGCTTTCTTT	CASSLSTWTRNTEAFF
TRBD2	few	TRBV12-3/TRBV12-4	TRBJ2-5	TGTGCCAGCACCGAGCCCGGGACTAGGAATGGAGAGACCCAGTACTTC	CASTEPGTRNGETQYF
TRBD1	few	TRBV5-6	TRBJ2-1	TGTGCCAGCAGCCCTTTACCGGGACAGGGGGGAGGTAATGAGCAGTTCTTC	CASSPLPGQGGGNEQFF
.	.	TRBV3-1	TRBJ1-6	TGTGCCAGCAGCCACGTCGGACTCAGTAATTCACCCCTCCACTTT	CASSHVGLSNSPLHF
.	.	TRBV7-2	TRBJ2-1	TGTGCCAGCAGCCTAGAGGCCTACAATGAGCAGTTCTTC	CASSLEAYNEQFF
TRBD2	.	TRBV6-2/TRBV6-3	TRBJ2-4	TGTGCCAGCAGTTATTCTCTGGGACTAGCGGCGCTAGCCAAAAACATTCAGTACTTC	CASSYSLGLAALAKNIQYF
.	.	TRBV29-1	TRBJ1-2	TGCAGCGCGAACCCCGGGACTCCCTGGGGGTATGGCTACACCTTC	CSANPGTPWGYGYTF
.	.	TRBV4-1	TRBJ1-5	TGCGCCAGCAGCCAAGATCTTCCCAGATATACAAATCAGCCCCAGCATTTT	CASSQDLPRYTNQPQHF
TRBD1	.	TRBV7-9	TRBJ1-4	TGTGCCAGCATCTTTGGTACGAGGGGGCAGCGTAATGAAAAACTGTTTTTT	CASIFGTRGQRNEKLFF
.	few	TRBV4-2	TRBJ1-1	TGTGCCAGCAGACAGGTGAACACTGAAGCTTTCTTT	CASRQVNTEAFF
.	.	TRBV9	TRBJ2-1	TGTGCCAGCAGCGTCGGTCCCAGCTACAATGAGCAGTTCTTC	CASSVGPSYNEQFF
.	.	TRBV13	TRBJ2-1	TGTGCCAGCAGCCCTAGACTGGCCACGCAGTTCTTC	CASSPRLATQFF
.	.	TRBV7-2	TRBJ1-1	TGTGCCAGCACCCTGGTCGGGGGAGGGCACACTGAAGCTTTCTTT	CASTLVGGGHTEAFF
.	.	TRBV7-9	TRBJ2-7	TGTGCCAGCAGCTTCGACACTATCTCCTACGAGCAGTACTTC	CASSFDTISYEQYF
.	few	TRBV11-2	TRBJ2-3	TGTGCCAGCAGCATCACGTGGGGGGAATCAGATACGCAGTATTTT	CASSITWGESDTQYF
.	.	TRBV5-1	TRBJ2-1	TGCGCCAGCAGCTCCCCTTCCTTTAATGAGCAGTTCTTC	CASSSPSFNEQFF
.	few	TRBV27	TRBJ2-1	TGTGCCAGCAGCCAGAGGGAGAGCTCCTACAATGAGCAGTTCTTC	CASSQRESSYNEQFF
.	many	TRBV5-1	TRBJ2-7	TGCGCCAGCAGCTTTCTGGGGGGAGGCTACGAGCAGTACTTC	CASSFLGGGYEQYF
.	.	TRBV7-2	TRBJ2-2	TGTGCCAGCAGCCCAGGGGTTTACACCGGGGAGCTGTTTTTT	CASSPGVYTGELFF
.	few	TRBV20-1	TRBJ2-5	TGCAGTGCTAGATTTTTCCAATCAGAGACCCAGTACTTC	CSARFFQSETQYF
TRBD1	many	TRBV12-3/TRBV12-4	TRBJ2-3	TGTGCCAGCAGTTTAGGACAGGGGGTCACAGATACGCAGTATTTT	CASSLGQGVTDTQYF
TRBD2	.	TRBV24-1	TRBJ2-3	TGTGCCACCAGTGATTTACAAGCGGGGACAGATACGCAGTATTTT	CATSDLQAGTDTQYF
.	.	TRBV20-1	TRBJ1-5	TGCAGTGCTCCACAGGGTGCTAACAATCAGCCCCAGCATTTT	CSAPQGANNQPQHF
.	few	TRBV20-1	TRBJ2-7	TGCAGTGCTGAACCCCACAGGACCCCCTCCTACGAGCAGTACTTC	CSAEPHRTPSYEQYF
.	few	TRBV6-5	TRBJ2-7	TGTGCCAGCAGTTACTCGAGTATGGGGAGAGCGGCGGTTAGCTCCTACGAGCAGTACTTC	CASSYSSMGRAAVSSYEQYF
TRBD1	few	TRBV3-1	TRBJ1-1	TGTGCCAGCAGCCAAGACTCAACAGGGGGCCCGAACACTGAAGCTTTCTTT	CASSQDSTGGPNTEAFF
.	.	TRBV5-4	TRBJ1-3	TGTGCCAGCAGCTTTCGGGGTATCATACCTGGAAACACCATATATTTT	CASSFRGIIPGNTIYF
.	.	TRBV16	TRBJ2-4	TGTGCCAGCAGCCAATCGAGCGGAATTCAGTACTTC	CASSQSSGIQYF
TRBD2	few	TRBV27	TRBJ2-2	TGTGCCAGCACCCTCCTGCTAGCGGGAGGGCTCGGGGAGCTGTTTTTT	CASTLLLAGGLGELFF
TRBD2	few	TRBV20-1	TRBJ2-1	TGCAGTGCTTTACTAGCGGGAGGATCCTACAATGAGCAGTTCTTC	CSALLAGGSYNEQFF
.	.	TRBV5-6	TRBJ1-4	TGTGCCAGCAGCTTCGGAGTGAAGAATGAAAAACTGTTTTTT	CASSFGVKNEKLFF
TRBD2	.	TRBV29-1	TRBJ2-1	TGCAGCGTTGAAGATCGGGAAGCGGGGGGGCCGGGCAATGAGCAGTTCTTC	CSVEDREAGGPGNEQFF
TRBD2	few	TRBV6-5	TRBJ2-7	TGTGCCAGCAGTTGGGGGGGAGAGCAGTACTTC	CASSWGGEQYF
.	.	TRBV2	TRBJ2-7	TGTGCCAGCTCGGGACCCCGAGGGTCCTACGAGCAGTACTTC	CASSGPRGSYEQYF
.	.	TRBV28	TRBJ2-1	TGTGCCAGCACCGCTGGGTCCAACAATGAGCAGTTCTTC	CASTAGSNNEQFF
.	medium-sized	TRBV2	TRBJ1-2	TGTGCCAGCACCATGACAGCCTCGTCCTATGGCTACACCTTC	CASTMTASSYGYTF
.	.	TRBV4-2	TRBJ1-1	TGTGCCAGCACCCGGGGGACGGCGAACACTGAAGCTTTCTTT	CASTRGTANTEAFF
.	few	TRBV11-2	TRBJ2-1	TGTGCCAGCAGCTACGGAGCCGGTGAGCAGTTCTTC	CASSYGAGEQFF
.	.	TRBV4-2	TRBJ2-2	TGTGCCAGCAGCCAAGAGGGGGACCCCTCCACCGGGGAGCTGTTTTTT	CASSQEGDPSTGELFF
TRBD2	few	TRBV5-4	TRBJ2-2	TGTGCCATCCCGACTAGCAACACCGGGGAGCTGTTTTTT	CAIPTSNTGELFF
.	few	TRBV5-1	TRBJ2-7	TGCGCCAGCAGCTTGTTCCCGGGGCAGCGCCCTGACGAGCAGTACTTC	CASSLFPGQRPDEQYF
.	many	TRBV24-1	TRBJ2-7	TGTGCCACCAGTGATCCAAAACAGGGTCCCTACGAGCAGTACTTC	CATSDPKQGPYEQYF
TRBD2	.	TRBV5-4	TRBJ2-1	TGTGCCAGCAGCTTGGCTAGCGGGAGGAGCAATGAGCAGTTCTTC	CASSLASGRSNEQFF